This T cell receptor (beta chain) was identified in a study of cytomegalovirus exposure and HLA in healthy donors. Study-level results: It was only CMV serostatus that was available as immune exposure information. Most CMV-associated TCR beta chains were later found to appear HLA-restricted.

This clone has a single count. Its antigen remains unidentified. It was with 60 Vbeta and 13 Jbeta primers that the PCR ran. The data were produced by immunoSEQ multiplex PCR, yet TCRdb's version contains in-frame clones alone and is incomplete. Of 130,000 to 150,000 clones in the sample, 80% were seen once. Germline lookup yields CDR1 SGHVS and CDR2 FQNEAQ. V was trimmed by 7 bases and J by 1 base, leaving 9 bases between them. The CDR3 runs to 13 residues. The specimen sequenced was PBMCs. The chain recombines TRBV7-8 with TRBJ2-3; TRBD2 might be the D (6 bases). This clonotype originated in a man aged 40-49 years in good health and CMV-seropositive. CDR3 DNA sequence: TGTGCCAGCAACAAGCGGGGCACAGATACGCAGTATTTT. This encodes CASNKRGTDTQYF.